The sequence of this T cell receptor (beta chain) was determined in a study of T cell changes during pregnancy in multiple sclerosis. V lost 0 bases to trimming and J lost 8 bases, with 16 bases between them. Looked up from germline, CDR1 is KGHSH and CDR2 is LQKENI. This CDR3 has 15 amino acids. Clones were read by immunoSEQ multiplex PCR, and TCRdb kept only the in-frame ones, dropping some. The data hold 60,000 to 90,000 clones, with around nine tenths observed a single time. The sequence was obtained from a female donor with multiple sclerosis, enrolled in a pregnancy study. This specimen was peripheral blood, taken before pregnancy. The chain couples TRBV18 to TRBJ1-2; perhaps TRBD1 as D (6 bases). CDR3 DNA sequence: TGTGCCAGCTCACCACCGGGACAACCCGCCGGGGGCTACACCTTC. Translation gives CASSPPGQPAGGYTF.